This T cell receptor (beta chain) was captured in a study of blood T cell repertoires in COVID-19. Study-level information: The analysed material was cDNA or gDNA that came from T cells, B-cell-depleted T cells, or PBMCs.

CDR1 ENHRY and CDR2 SYGVKD come from the germline V gene. J lost 9 bases, V lost 4 bases, and 3 bases had no gene match. This CDR3 is built from 13 residues. Here immunoSEQ multiplex PCR was the method, and the copy in TCRdb shows in-frame clones only, minus some. The sample lists more than 95,000 clones; less than 90% were seen once. The receptor was derived from a man aged 65 to 85 who had recovered from COVID-19. Sample: peripheral blood. V gene TRBV10-3 combines with J gene TRBJ2-1, with TRBD2 identical over 10 bases. This chain's CDR3 is CAISGLAGVEQFF. The CDR3 nucleotides are TGTGCCATCAGTGGTCTAGCGGGAGTTGAGCAGTTCTTC.